Here is one TCR beta chain with its context. TCRdb's table, derived via immunoSEQ multiplex PCR, lists solely in-frame clones and lacks some. The sample holds over 3,000 clones; 66% are singletons and the top ten take around 10%. The sample is drawn from a study of immune cell composition in non-small cell lung cancer. The normal lung sample lay at least 3 cm, and maximally far, from the tumour. Trimming removed 6 bases from V and 5 bases from J; junction bases left unmatched: 5. Germline CDR1 and CDR2: KGHSH and LQKENI. The CDR3 consists of 14 residues. This rearrangement joins TRBV18 to TRBJ1-5, with 9 bases fitting TRBD1. The specimen sequenced was non-adjacent lung tissue. The receptor's source is a human donor with non-small cell lung cancer. The CDR3 sequence is CASSLTGGDQPQHF. The CDR3 DNA sequence: TGTGCCAGCTCTCTAACAGGGGGCGATCAGCCCCAGCATTTT.